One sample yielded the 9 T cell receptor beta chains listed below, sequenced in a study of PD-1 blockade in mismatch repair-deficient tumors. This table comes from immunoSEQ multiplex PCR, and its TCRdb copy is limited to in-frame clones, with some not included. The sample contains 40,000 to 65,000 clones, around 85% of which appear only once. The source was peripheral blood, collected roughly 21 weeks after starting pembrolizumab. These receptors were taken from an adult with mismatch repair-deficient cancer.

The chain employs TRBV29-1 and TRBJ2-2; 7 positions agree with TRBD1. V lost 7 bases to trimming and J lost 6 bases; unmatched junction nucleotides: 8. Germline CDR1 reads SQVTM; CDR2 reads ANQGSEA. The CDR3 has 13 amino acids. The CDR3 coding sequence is TGCAGCGCCACGGGACAGTTCCCCGGGGAGCTGTTTTTT. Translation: CSATGQFPGELFF.

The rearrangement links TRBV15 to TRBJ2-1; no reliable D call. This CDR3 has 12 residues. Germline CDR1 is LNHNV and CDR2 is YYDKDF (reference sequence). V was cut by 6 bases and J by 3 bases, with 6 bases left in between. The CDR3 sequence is CATSTSYNEQFF. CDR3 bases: TGTGCCACCAGTACGAGCTACAATGAGCAGTTCTTC.

The CDR3 spells CASSPYGTSTNYGYTF. As DNA, the CDR3 is TGTGCCAGCAGCCCGTACGGGACATCGACTAACTATGGCTACACCTTC. This sequence joins TRBV7-9 and TRBJ1-2; TRBD1 might be the D (6 bases). The CDR3 contains 16 residues. The V gene lost 5 bases and the J gene lost 0 bases, with 16 bases spanning the gap. Germline V gene data show CDR1 as SEHNR and CDR2 as FQNEAQ (reference sequence).

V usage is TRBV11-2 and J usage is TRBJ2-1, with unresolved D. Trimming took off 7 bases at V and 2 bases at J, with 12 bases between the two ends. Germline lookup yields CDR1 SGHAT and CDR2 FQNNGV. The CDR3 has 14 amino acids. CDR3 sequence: CASTVAPAYNEQFF. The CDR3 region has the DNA TGTGCCAGCACTGTCGCCCCCGCCTACAATGAGCAGTTCTTC.

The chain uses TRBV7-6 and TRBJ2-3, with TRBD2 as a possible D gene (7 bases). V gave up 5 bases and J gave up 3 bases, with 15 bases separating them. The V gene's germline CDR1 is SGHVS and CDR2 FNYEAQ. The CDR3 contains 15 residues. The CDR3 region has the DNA TGTGCCAGCAGCCTTAGGGGGGGCTTAACAGATACGCAGTATTTT. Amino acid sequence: CASSLRGGLTDTQYF.

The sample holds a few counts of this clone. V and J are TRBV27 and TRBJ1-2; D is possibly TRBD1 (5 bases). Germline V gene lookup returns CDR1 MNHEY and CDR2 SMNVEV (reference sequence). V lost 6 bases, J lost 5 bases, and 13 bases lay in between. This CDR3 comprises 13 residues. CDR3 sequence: CASSPEGRYGYTF. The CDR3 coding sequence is TGTGCCAGCAGCCCCGAGGGGAGGTATGGCTACACCTTC.

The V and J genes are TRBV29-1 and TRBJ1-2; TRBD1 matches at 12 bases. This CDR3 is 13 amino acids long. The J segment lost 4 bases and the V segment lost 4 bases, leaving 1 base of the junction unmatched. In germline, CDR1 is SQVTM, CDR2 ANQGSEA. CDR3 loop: CSVGDRGLYGYTF. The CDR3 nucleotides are TGCAGCGTTGGGGACAGGGGGCTCTATGGCTACACCTTC.

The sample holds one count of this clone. CDR3 loop: CASSLVSYEQYF. The CDR3 DNA reads TGTGCCAGCAGCTTGGTATCCTACGAGCAGTACTTC. The chain employs TRBV7-2 and TRBJ2-7; no clear D. V dropped 3 bases and J dropped 1 base, with 4 bases sitting between them. The germline CDR1 and CDR2 sequences are SGHTA and FQGNSA. This CDR3 is 12 amino acids long. Together with reference TRBV7-2 and TRBJ2-7, the CDR3 gives the full variable domain: GAGVSQSPSNKVTEKGKDVELRCDPISGHTALYWYRQSLGQGLEFLIYFQGNSAPDKSGLPSDRFSAERTGGSVSTLTIQRTQQEDSAVYLCASSLVSYEQYFGPGTRLTVT.

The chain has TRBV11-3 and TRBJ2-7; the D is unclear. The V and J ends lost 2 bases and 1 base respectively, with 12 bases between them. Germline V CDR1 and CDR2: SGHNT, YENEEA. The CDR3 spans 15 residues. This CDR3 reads CASSLQNHGSYEQYF. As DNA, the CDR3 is TGTGCCAGCAGCTTACAGAACCATGGGTCCTACGAGCAGTACTTC.